These T cell receptor beta chains were read from a single sample in a study of memory CD4+ T cells and cytomegalovirus serostatus. The data were produced by immunoSEQ multiplex PCR, yet TCRdb's version contains in-frame clones alone and is incomplete. The repertoire holds 40,000 to 50,000 clones, with over 65% as singletons. Sequencing used memory CD4+ T cells from blood. Receptor source: an adult in good health and CMV-seronegative. Each CDR3 is given with its conserved first and last residue. A D gene is named only where the DNA matches it firmly. Some rows have no size entry. The others give once, few or many, or a class for an expanded clone.

abundance	v_gene	d_gene	j_gene	len	CDR3nt	CDR3aa
NA	TRBV5-6	NA	TRBJ1-5	18	TGTGCCAGCAGCTTGGGGGGACCCAAACTCCTTAGCAATCAGCCCCAGCATTTT	CASSLGGPKLLSNQPQHF
few	TRBV27	NA	TRBJ2-7	14	TGTGCCAGCAGTTTGGTAGGGGGGGCCTACGAGCAGTACTTC	CASSLVGGAYEQYF
NA	TRBV28	NA	TRBJ1-4	15	TGTGCCAGCACCCGGATTGGGACGACTAATGAAAAACTGTTTTTT	CASTRIGTTNEKLFF
few	TRBV6-5	TRBD1	TRBJ2-3	15	TGTGCCAGCAGTCAAAACAGGGGAGGCACAGATACGCAGTATTTT	CASSQNRGGTDTQYF
few	TRBV29-1	TRBD2	TRBJ2-7	13	TGCAGCGTTGCGGGGAGGGATTCGGGCGAGCAGTACTTC	CSVAGRDSGEQYF
NA	TRBV18	NA	TRBJ1-1	16	TGTGCCAGCTCACCACCGTCCGGTCCGATGAACACTGAAGCTTTCTTT	CASSPPSGPMNTEAFF
once	TRBV11-2	TRBD2	TRBJ2-3	17	TGTGCCAGCAGCTTAGCCGGACTAGCGGGACGCACAGATACGCAGTATTTT	CASSLAGLAGRTDTQYF
NA	TRBV4-1	TRBD2	TRBJ2-1	17	TGCGCCAGCAGCCAAACCCGGACTAGCGGGCCCTACAATGAGCAGTTCTTC	CASSQTRTSGPYNEQFF
few	TRBV5-4	NA	TRBJ1-5	15	TGTGCCAGCAGCTTGGACGGGGGCGACGGTCAGCCCCAGCATTTT	CASSLDGGDGQPQHF
NA	TRBV2	TRBD1	TRBJ1-1	13	TGTGCCAGCGCGGGACAGGAGTACACTGAAGCTTTCTTT	CASAGQEYTEAFF
few	TRBV27	NA	TRBJ2-1	14	TGTGCCAGCAGGGGGGTCCTTTCCTACAATGAGCAGTTCTTC	CASRGVLSYNEQFF
NA	TRBV2	TRBD1	TRBJ1-2	15	TGTGCCAGCAGTGATAGAGACAGGGAGAACTATGGCTACACCTTC	CASSDRDRENYGYTF
NA	TRBV19	TRBD1	TRBJ2-1	16	TGTGCCAGTAGTATAGGGGGACAGGGGATGTGGAATGAGCAGTTCTTC	CASSIGGQGMWNEQFF
NA	TRBV7-9	TRBD1	TRBJ1-3	16	TGTGCCAGCAGTTTCACAGGGGTGGGCACTGGAAACACCATATATTTT	CASSFTGVGTGNTIYF
NA	TRBV5-1	NA	TRBJ2-1	12	TGCGCCAGCAGCTTGGACGACGGATTGAGGTTCTTC	CASSLDDGLRFF
NA	TRBV27	TRBD1	TRBJ1-2	13	TGTGCCAGCAGTGCCGGGACAGACTATGGCTACACCTTC	CASSAGTDYGYTF
NA	TRBV7-2	NA	TRBJ2-5	15	TGTGCCAGCAGCTTAGGGGCTAGTCTCCAAGAGACCCAGTACTTC	CASSLGASLQETQYF
NA	TRBV4-1	TRBD2	TRBJ2-7	17	TGCGCCAGCAGCCAAGATCTAGCGGGGGGCCTCGCCTACGAGCAGTACTTC	CASSQDLAGGLAYEQYF
medium-sized	TRBV4-2	NA	TRBJ2-5	18	TGTGCCAGCAGCCAAGATTTTGGGCTAGCGACTCGCTTAGATGCCCAGTACTTC	CASSQDFGLATRLDAQYF
NA	TRBV2	NA	TRBJ2-3	16	TGTGCCAGCATCTCAGGGCGAGGACTGAGCACAGATACGCAGTATTTT	CASISGRGLSTDTQYF
NA	TRBV2	NA	TRBJ2-5	13	TGTGCCAGCGCAAGGGGTAGCCAAGAGACCCAGTACTTC	CASARGSQETQYF
NA	TRBV11-1	NA	TRBJ2-7	15	TGTGCCAGCAGCCTCACGTCGACGGGGGCCCACGAGCAGTACTTC	CASSLTSTGAHEQYF
once	TRBV6-5	NA	TRBJ2-7	14	TGTGCCAGCAGTAACCTACGGGGGTCCTACGAGCAGTACTTC	CASSNLRGSYEQYF
NA	TRBV7-8	NA	TRBJ1-6	14	TGTGCCAGCAGCTTATCAGGGGCGGATTCACCCCTCCACTTT	CASSLSGADSPLHF
NA	TRBV6-1	NA	TRBJ1-2	17	TGTGCCAGCAGTGAATCGGGGGGGCGCTTCGGTTTGAGTGGCTACACCTTC	CASSESGGRFGLSGYTF
few	TRBV6-6	NA	TRBJ2-6	15	TGTGCCAGCAGGGGTAGGGCTGCTGGGGCCAACGTCCTGACTTTC	CASRGRAAGANVLTF
NA	TRBV25-1	NA	TRBJ1-2	12	TGTGCCAGCAGCCCCACGTCGGGGTTCTACACCTTC	CASSPTSGFYTF
NA	TRBV12-5	NA	TRBJ1-6	15	TGTGCTAGTGGTTTGGTGCAGAGCTATAATTCACCCCTCCACTTT	CASGLVQSYNSPLHF
NA	TRBV29-1	NA	TRBJ1-1	13	TGCAGCGTTGCACCTCTGGGCTGGGCTGAAGCTTTCTTT	CSVAPLGWAEAFF
NA	TRBV30	TRBD2	TRBJ2-3	15	TGTGCCTGGAATAGCGGGGGGGCGGGCACAGATACGCAGTATTTT	CAWNSGGAGTDTQYF
NA	TRBV5-4	NA	TRBJ2-2	17	TGTGCCAGCAGCCCGGGGGGCGCAGCCGGTTTAACCGGGGAGCTGTTTTTT	CASSPGGAAGLTGELFF
NA	TRBV4-1	NA	TRBJ1-1	14	TGCGCCAGCAGCGGGGAAAGGTCCCGGACTTCGGCTTTCTTT	CASSGERSRTSAFF
NA	TRBV7-6	TRBD2	TRBJ2-1	18	TGTGCCAGCAGCTTGGGTTTGATGCGGGGGGCTCGTCACAATGAGCAGTTCTTC	CASSLGLMRGARHNEQFF
NA	TRBV5-1	TRBD1	TRBJ1-6	16	TGCGCCAGCAGCTTGGAGGGACAGGGGGGGAATTCACCCCTCCACTTT	CASSLEGQGGNSPLHF
NA	TRBV11-3	TRBD1	TRBJ1-1	14	TGTGCCAGCAGCCCCCGGGACAGGGAAACTGAAGCTTTCTTT	CASSPRDRETEAFF
NA	TRBV7-9	NA	TRBJ2-7	15	TGTGCCAGCAGCTCAGATAAGGACCTGGCCTACGAGCAGTACTTC	CASSSDKDLAYEQYF
NA	TRBV19	NA	TRBJ2-3	16	TGTGCCAGTAGTCCCGAGACGGGTATTCGCACAGATACGCAGTATTTT	CASSPETGIRTDTQYF
NA	TRBV18	NA	TRBJ1-5	13	TGTGCCAGCTCACCACCGGGGGGCGGGCCCCAGCATTTT	CASSPPGGGPQHF
NA	TRBV6-4	NA	TRBJ2-1	14	TGTGCCAGCAGTGACTCGTGGGGGAAGGGTGAGCAGTTCTTC	CASSDSWGKGEQFF
NA	TRBV6-1	NA	TRBJ2-5	12	TGTGCCAGCTCCAGACCAGGAGAGACCCAGTACTTC	CASSRPGETQYF
few	TRBV7-9	NA	TRBJ1-5	14	TGTGCCAGCAGCCTAGGAAGGGGCAATCAGCCCCAGCATTTT	CASSLGRGNQPQHF
NA	TRBV5-6	TRBD1	TRBJ2-7	14	TGTGCCAGCAGCAGCCGACAGGGGGCCTACGAGCAGTACTTC	CASSSRQGAYEQYF
NA	TRBV7-6	NA	TRBJ2-5	11	TGTGCCAGCAGCTTGCAAGAGACCCAGTACTTC	CASSLQETQYF
NA	TRBV4-1	TRBD1	TRBJ2-2	17	TGCGCCAGCAGCCCGGGACAGCGAAGTCCGAACACCGGGGAGCTGTTTTTT	CASSPGQRSPNTGELFF
NA	TRBV19	TRBD1	TRBJ1-6	15	TGTGCCAGTAGTCACAGGGGAACCTATAATTCACCCCTCCACTTT	CASSHRGTYNSPLHF
medium-sized	TRBV18	NA	TRBJ1-1	14	TGTGCCAGCTCACCACCGAACGGTAACACTGAAGCTTTCTTT	CASSPPNGNTEAFF
few	TRBV5-6	NA	TRBJ1-6	13	TGTGCCAGCAGCCGGGTGGGTAATTCACCCCTCCACTTT	CASSRVGNSPLHF
few	TRBV18	NA	TRBJ1-3	16	TGTGCCAGCTCCCGGGACACGCCGAACTCTGGAAACACCATATATTTT	CASSRDTPNSGNTIYF
NA	TRBV2	NA	TRBJ1-6	15	TGTGCCAGCACAGGATTGGACGGAGCCTATTCACCCCTCCACTTT	CASTGLDGAYSPLHF
few	TRBV4-1	NA	TRBJ1-1	13	TGCGCCAGCAGCCAAGTCTTAGTGGGTGAAGCTTTCTTT	CASSQVLVGEAFF
NA	TRBV9	TRBD2	TRBJ2-2	15	TGTGCCAGCAGCGTAGCAGGGAGGGACACCGGGGAGCTGTTTTTT	CASSVAGRDTGELFF
NA	TRBV6-1	TRBD1	TRBJ1-2	14	TGTGCCAGCACTCGGACAGGGGGTTTGTATGGCTACACCTTC	CASTRTGGLYGYTF
NA	TRBV4-2	NA	TRBJ2-4	16	TGTGCCAGCAGCCAAGTGACTGATCTAGCCAAAAACATTCAGTACTTC	CASSQVTDLAKNIQYF
few	TRBV19	NA	TRBJ2-3	16	TGTGCCAGTAGTGGGGCAGCATCATCTAGCACAGATACGCAGTATTTT	CASSGAASSSTDTQYF
NA	TRBV18	NA	TRBJ2-7	14	TGTGCCAGCTCACCACGAGATGGGGTTCCCGAGCAGTACTTC	CASSPRDGVPEQYF
NA	TRBV6-5	TRBD2	TRBJ2-7	15	TGTGCCAGCAGCCGGACTAGCGGGGGGGCGGGAGAGCAGTACTTC	CASSRTSGGAGEQYF
NA	TRBV5-1	NA	TRBJ1-2	15	TGCGCCAGCAGCTTGAGGCAGACCAAACTGGGGGGCTACACCTTC	CASSLRQTKLGGYTF